This T cell receptor beta chain appears in the sequencing data of a study of shared clonotypes between healthy human individuals. The assay was immunoSEQ multiplex PCR, and TCRdb's table has in-frame clones only and misses some. Among 2 million to 3 million clones listed, 90% to 95% were seen once. Germline trimming cut 4 bases from V and 1 base from J; bases unmatched to any gene: 8. Germline V gene sequence: CDR1 SEHNR, CDR2 FQNEAQ (reference sequence). This CDR3 has 17 amino acids. Points on this clone: Antigen unknown.

Study results and caveats: Relative to memory subsets, naive subsets generally showed larger estimated richness.

The gene calls are TRBV7-9 and TRBJ1-3; 9 bases are shared with TRBD1. Sequenced material: naive CD4+ T cells from PBMCs. Subset defined: CD45RA+ positively selected. The clonotype was recovered from a man aged 18 to 35 in good health. Some clones in this sample may be carry-over from other donors' samples. This chain's CDR3 is CASSSDRDRASGNTIYF. In DNA form, the CDR3 reads TGTGCCAGCAGCTCGGACCGGGACAGGGCTTCTGGAAACACCATATATTTT. The full variable domain, in which reference TRBV7-9 and TRBJ1-3 provide the parts outside the CDR3, is DTGVSQNPRHKITKRGQNVTFRCDPISEHNRLYWYRQTLGQGPEFLTYFQNEAQLEKSRLLSDRFSAERPKGSFSTLEIQRTEQGDSAMYLCASSSDRDRASGNTIYFGEGSWLTVV.